The present T cell receptor beta chain was sequenced within a study of control samples from healthy donors and cancer patients. This CDR3 spans 16 amino acids. Per germline, CDR1 SEHNR and CDR2 FQNEAQ (reference sequence). V was shortened by 3 bases and J by 2 bases, with 16 bases between the two germline ends. The protocol was immunoSEQ multiplex PCR, while the TCRdb copy is restricted to in-frame clones and leaves out a portion. The sample includes some 200,000 clones, roughly 94% of them seen just once. Sequencing was done on a sample of blood. The V call is TRBV7-9, the J call TRBJ2-5; D might be TRBD1 or TRBD2, each matching 5 bases. The sequence derives from a man aged 50-59 years in good health. CDR3 protein: CASSLGVGDPQETQYF. CDR3 nucleotides: TGTGCCAGCAGCTTGGGGGTGGGGGACCCTCAAGAGACCCAGTACTTC.